The rows below give T cell receptor beta chains drawn from one sample of a study of shared T cell receptors in the human thymus. Libraries were prepared by immunoSEQ multiplex PCR; TCRdb keeps only in-frame clonotypes and omits some of them. The table records 600,000 to 900,000 clones, roughly 85% of them present only once. The data were also submitted as part of a second study, on human thymus T cells.

The sequencing input was thymocytes. The source of these receptors is a girl under three years old with a congenital heart defect. CDR3s include the opening cysteine and the closing phenylalanine or tryptophan. The D gene is left open where the match is weak. Where a row states a size, it is once, few, many or the class of an expanded clone; other rows omit it.

TRBD1	few	TRBV18	TRBJ1-3	CASSRRTGGPSGNTIYF	TGTGCCAGCTCCCGGCGGACAGGGGGCCCCTCTGGAAACACCATATATTTT
NA	NA	TRBV4-1	TRBJ2-2	CASSQGSGELNTGELFF	TGCGCCAGCAGCCAGGGATCAGGGGAACTGAACACCGGGGAGCTGTTTTTT
TRBD1	once	TRBV2	TRBJ1-2	CASRFGTDPRGGYTF	TGTGCCAGCAGATTCGGGACAGACCCCAGGGGAGGCTACACCTTC
NA	NA	TRBV5-6	TRBJ2-5	CASSCREQMAETQYF	TGTGCCAGCAGCTGCCGGGAGCAGATGGCAGAGACCCAGTACTTC
NA	NA	TRBV28	TRBJ1-5	CASSPGTRVPSNQPQHF	TGTGCCAGCAGTCCCGGGACAAGGGTCCCGAGCAATCAGCCCCAGCATTTT
NA	NA	TRBV7-9	TRBJ1-2	CASSGSGGGRKLLYGYTF	TGTGCCAGCAGCGGTAGTGGGGGAGGAAGGAAACTACTCTATGGCTACACCTTC
TRBD2	NA	TRBV27	TRBJ2-5	CASSSGLAGGADLQETQYF	TGTGCCAGCAGTTCTGGACTAGCGGGGGGGGCCGACCTCCAAGAGACCCAGTACTTC
TRBD1	NA	TRBV4-1	TRBJ1-1	CASSPDRENTEAFF	TGCGCCAGCAGCCCCGACAGGGAGAACACTGAAGCTTTCTTT
TRBD1	NA	TRBV2	TRBJ1-1	CASSKGTGHTEAFF	TGTGCCAGCAGCAAAGGGACAGGTCACACTGAAGCTTTCTTT
NA	once	TRBV21-1	TRBJ1-5	CASSARDRSYQPQHF	TGTGCCAGCAGCGCCCGGGACAGATCCTATCAGCCCCAGCATTTT
TRBD1	NA	TRBV15	TRBJ2-5	CATSRELEGARYQETQYF	TGTGCCACCAGCAGAGAGTTAGAGGGGGCCAGGTACCAAGAGACCCAGTACTTC
TRBD1	NA	TRBV7-9	TRBJ1-1	CASSDRDRGFTEAFF	TGTGCCAGCAGCGACCGGGACAGGGGGTTCACTGAAGCTTTCTTT
NA	NA	TRBV2	TRBJ1-1	CARRRSVQGKNTEAFF	TGTGCCAGACGAAGGTCGGTCCAGGGCAAGAACACTGAAGCTTTCTTT
NA	NA	TRBV21-1	TRBJ1-1	CASRGPGQGLENTEAFF	TGTGCCAGCCGAGGACCGGGACAGGGTTTGGAGAACACTGAAGCTTTCTTT